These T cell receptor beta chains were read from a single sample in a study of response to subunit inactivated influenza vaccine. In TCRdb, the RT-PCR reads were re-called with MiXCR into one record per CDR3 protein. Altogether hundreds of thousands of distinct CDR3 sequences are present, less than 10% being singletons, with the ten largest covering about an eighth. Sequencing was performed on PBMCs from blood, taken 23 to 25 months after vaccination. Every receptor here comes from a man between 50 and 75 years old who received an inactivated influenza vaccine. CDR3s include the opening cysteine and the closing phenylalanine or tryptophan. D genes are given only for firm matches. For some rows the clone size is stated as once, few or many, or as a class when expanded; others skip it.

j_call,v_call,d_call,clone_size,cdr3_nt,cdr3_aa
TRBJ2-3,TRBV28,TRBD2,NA,TGTGCCAGCAACAGACTAGCGGGCGTCACAGATACGCAGTATTTT,CASNRLAGVTDTQYF
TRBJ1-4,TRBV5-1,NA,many,TGCGCCAGCAGCCTTGGACGTAGTGAAAAACTGTTTTTT,CASSLGRSEKLFF
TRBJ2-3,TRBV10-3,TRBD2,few,TGTGCCATCAGAGGAGCGGGGGGACACACAGATACGCAGTATTTT,CAIRGAGGHTDTQYF
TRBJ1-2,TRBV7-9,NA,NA,TGTGCCAGCAGCTTAGAGGACGGGACCTATGGCTACACCTTC,CASSLEDGTYGYTF
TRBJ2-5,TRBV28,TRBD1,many,TGTGCCAGCAGTTTACCCCAGGGGGTAGAGACCCAGTACTTC,CASSLPQGVETQYF
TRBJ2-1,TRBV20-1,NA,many,TGCAGTGCTAGAGTCGAAGATCCCCGGGACAATGAGCAGTTCTTC,CSARVEDPRDNEQFF
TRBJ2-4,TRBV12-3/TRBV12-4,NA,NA,TGTGCCAGCAGGCTATCCGGGACACTCATTCAGTACTTC,CASRLSGTLIQYF
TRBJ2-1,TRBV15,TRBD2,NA,TGTGCCACCAGCAGAAAGCGGGAGACCTTCTACAATGAGCAGTTCTTC,CATSRKRETFYNEQFF
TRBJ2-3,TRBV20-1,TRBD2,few,TGCAGTGCTAGAATGGGCGGGGGGGGCGTTAATACGCAGTATTTT,CSARMGGGGVNTQYF
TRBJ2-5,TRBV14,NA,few,TGTGCCAGCAGCCAAGAAAACTGGAGCTCCAGAAGGTACCAAGAGACCCAGTACTTC,CASSQENWSSRRYQETQYF
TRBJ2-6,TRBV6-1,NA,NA,TGTGCCACCCTGGGGGACTTATACTCTGGGGCCAACGTCCTGACTTTC,CATLGDLYSGANVLTF
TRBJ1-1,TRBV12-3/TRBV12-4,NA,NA,TGTGCCAGCAGTTTTAGTTTGTCGGCAGGGTCAGACACTGAAGCTTTCTTT,CASSFSLSAGSDTEAFF
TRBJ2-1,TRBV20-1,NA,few,TGCAGTGCTAGCCTGCCTTGGGCGGCCGCTAACAATGAGCAGTTCTTC,CSASLPWAAANNEQFF
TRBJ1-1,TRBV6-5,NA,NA,TGTGCCAGCAGTTACCTAACAGGGCGGGTCACTGAAGCTTTCTTT,CASSYLTGRVTEAFF
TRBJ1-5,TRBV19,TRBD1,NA,TGTGCCAGTCTGGGACAGGCGAGCAATCAGCCCCAGCATTTT,CASLGQASNQPQHF
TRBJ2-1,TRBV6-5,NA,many,TGTGCCAGCAGTCCGAACTACAATGAGCAGTTCTTC,CASSPNYNEQFF
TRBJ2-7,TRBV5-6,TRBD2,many,TGTGCCAGCAGCTTCTCTCCCGGACTAGATAACGAGCAGTACTTC,CASSFSPGLDNEQYF
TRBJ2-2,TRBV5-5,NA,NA,TGTGCCAGCAGCTTGGCATCGAACAGGTTGGCCGGGGAGCTGTTTTTT,CASSLASNRLAGELFF